The rows below give T cell receptor beta chains drawn from one sample of a study of blood T cell repertoires in COVID-19. The repertoire was sequenced with immunoSEQ multiplex PCR; TCRdb's copy has only in-frame clones and lacks some. The repertoire has 150,000 to 200,000 clones, about four fifths of them found once; the top ten carry 6.5% to 8.5%. The sequencing sample was made of peripheral blood. These receptors were collected from a woman aged 65 to 85 with COVID-19, enrolled during active disease. The CDR3 runs from the conserved cysteine through the conserved F or W. The order of the fields is CDR3 protein, CDR3 DNA, D gene, clone size, J gene, V gene. A D gene is named only where the DNA matches it firmly. Expanded clones get a size class; other rows say once, few or many, or leave the size out.

CDR3: CASSPPGQGKEKLFF
DNA: TGTGCCAGCAGCCCTCCGGGACAGGGGAAGGAAAAACTGTTTTTT
D: TRBD1
size: -
J: TRBJ1-4
V: TRBV11-2

CDR3: CATSGLSPGSGNLYEQYF
DNA: TGTGCCACCAGTGGTCTTTCCCCGGGGAGCGGGAACCTCTACGAGCAGTACTTC
D: TRBD2
size: -
J: TRBJ2-7
V: TRBV24-1

CDR3: CASSHSQGGIQYF
DNA: TGTGCCAGCAGCCACTCACAGGGGGGCATTCAGTACTTC
D: TRBD1
size: -
J: TRBJ2-4
V: TRBV3-1/TRBV3-2

CDR3: CSVYSTGTNYGYTF
DNA: TGCAGCGTTTACTCGACAGGAACTAACTATGGCTACACCTTC
D: -
size: -
J: TRBJ1-2
V: TRBV29-1

CDR3: CSASRQGGNTEAFF
DNA: TGCAGCGCCTCGAGACAGGGGGGAAACACTGAAGCTTTCTTT
D: TRBD1
size: -
J: TRBJ1-1
V: TRBV29-1

CDR3: CASSLPQGFSGANVLTF
DNA: TGTGCCAGCAGTTTACCACAGGGGTTCTCTGGGGCCAACGTCCTGACTTTC
D: TRBD1
size: -
J: TRBJ2-6
V: TRBV28

CDR3: CASSYTGTGYNEQFF
DNA: TGTGCCAGCAGTTACACCGGGACTGGCTACAATGAGCAGTTCTTC
D: -
size: -
J: TRBJ2-1
V: TRBV6-5

CDR3: CASSLLAGGLNEQFF
DNA: TGCGCCAGCAGCTTACTAGCGGGGGGACTGAATGAGCAGTTCTTC
D: TRBD2
size: -
J: TRBJ2-1
V: TRBV5-1

CDR3: CASSLSGGKNTEAFF
DNA: TGTGCCAGCAGTTTGTCAGGGGGCAAGAACACTGAAGCTTTCTTT
D: TRBD1
size: -
J: TRBJ1-1
V: TRBV6-6

CDR3: CASSVQESNSPLHF
DNA: TGTGCCAGCAGTGTTCAAGAGTCGAATTCACCCCTCCACTTT
D: -
size: -
J: TRBJ1-6
V: TRBV3-1/TRBV3-2

CDR3: CASSYPRQGAGETQYF
DNA: TGTGCCAGCAGTTACCCTAGACAGGGGGCTGGAGAGACCCAGTACTTC
D: TRBD1
size: -
J: TRBJ2-5
V: TRBV6-2/TRBV6-3

CDR3: CASSVGGQGQYEQYF
DNA: TGTGCCAGCAGCGTGGGAGGGCAGGGTCAATACGAGCAGTACTTC
D: TRBD2
size: -
J: TRBJ2-7
V: TRBV9

CDR3: CASSQGLNTEAFF
DNA: TGTGCCAGCTCCCAGGGGCTGAACACTGAAGCTTTCTTT
D: -
size: once
J: TRBJ1-1
V: TRBV18

CDR3: CASSRQGEVEKLFF
DNA: TGCGCCAGCAGCCGACAGGGTGAGGTGGAAAAACTGTTTTTT
D: TRBD1
size: -
J: TRBJ1-4
V: TRBV5-1

CDR3: CASSFTGSDQPQHF
DNA: TGTGCCAGCAGCTTTACAGGGTCAGATCAGCCCCAGCATTTT
D: -
size: -
J: TRBJ1-5
V: TRBV7-2

CDR3: CASSQVASGRGYNEQFF
DNA: TGCGCCAGCAGCCAAGTTGCTAGCGGGAGGGGCTACAATGAGCAGTTCTTC
D: TRBD2
size: once
J: TRBJ2-1
V: TRBV4-3

CDR3: CASSARTGWGGTDTQYF
DNA: TGTGCCAGCAGCGCGAGGACAGGTTGGGGCGGCACAGATACGCAGTATTTT
D: TRBD1
size: -
J: TRBJ2-3
V: TRBV7-8

CDR3: CASSQGGAASPLHF
DNA: TGTGCCAGCAGCCAAGGGGGGGCAGCATCACCCCTCCACTTT
D: -
size: -
J: TRBJ1-6
V: TRBV11-2

CDR3: CASSGSSGAYNEQFF
DNA: TGCGCCAGCAGTGGTTCTAGCGGAGCTTACAATGAGCAGTTCTTC
D: TRBD2
size: -
J: TRBJ2-1
V: TRBV10-1

CDR3: CASSKSGTRNTIYF
DNA: TGTGCCAGCAGTAAATCCGGGACAAGAAACACCATATATTTT
D: -
size: -
J: TRBJ1-3
V: TRBV28

CDR3: CASSLARESYEQYF
DNA: TGTGCCAGCAGCTTAGCGCGGGAATCCTACGAGCAGTACTTC
D: -
size: -
J: TRBJ2-7
V: TRBV7-2

CDR3: CASSFGTGEAEAFF
DNA: TGTGCCAGCAGTTTCGGGACAGGGGAGGCTGAAGCTTTCTTT
D: TRBD1
size: -
J: TRBJ1-1
V: TRBV6-5

CDR3: CASSLAPGLGGAEQYF
DNA: TGTGCCAGCAGTTTGGCCCCGGGACTAGGAGGTGCTGAGCAGTACTTC
D: TRBD2
size: -
J: TRBJ2-7
V: TRBV7-8

CDR3: CASSPTRVAQYF
DNA: TGTGCCAGCAGCCCCACTAGGGTAGCGCAGTATTTT
D: -
size: -
J: TRBJ2-3
V: TRBV11-2

CDR3: CASSLGRGREPYEQYF
DNA: TGTGCCAGCAGCTTAGGTCGGGGGAGGGAACCCTACGAGCAGTACTTC
D: TRBD2
size: -
J: TRBJ2-7
V: TRBV7-2

CDR3: CASSQGVGGTDTQYF
DNA: TGTGCCAGCAGCCAGGGGGTAGGAGGCACAGATACGCAGTATTTT
D: TRBD1
size: -
J: TRBJ2-3
V: TRBV7-7

CDR3: CASSQKTGTGGRGSPLHF
DNA: TGTGCCAGCAGCCAGAAAACCGGGACAGGGGGTAGGGGTTCACCCCTCCACTTT
D: TRBD1
size: -
J: TRBJ1-6
V: TRBV11-2

CDR3: CASSQSWAPGTEAFF
DNA: TGTGCCAGCAGTCAAAGTTGGGCCCCCGGCACTGAAGCTTTCTTT
D: -
size: -
J: TRBJ1-1
V: TRBV7-3

CDR3: CASIWTANTGELFF
DNA: TGTGCCAGCATCTGGACAGCGAACACCGGGGAGCTGTTTTTT
D: -
size: -
J: TRBJ2-2
V: TRBV28

CDR3: CASRDRGQETQYF
DNA: TGTGCCAGCAGGGACAGGGGCCAAGAGACCCAGTACTTC
D: TRBD1
size: -
J: TRBJ2-5
V: TRBV2

CDR3: CSAPLGEQYF
DNA: TGCAGTGCTCCTCTAGGCGAGCAGTACTTC
D: -
size: -
J: TRBJ2-7
V: TRBV20-1

CDR3: CASSQQANTEAFF
DNA: TGTGCCAGCAGCCAACAGGCGAACACTGAAGCTTTCTTT
D: -
size: -
J: TRBJ1-1
V: TRBV7-2

CDR3: CASRGQVYNEQFF
DNA: TGTGCCAGCAGGGGACAGGTCTACAATGAGCAGTTCTTC
D: TRBD1
size: many
J: TRBJ2-1
V: TRBV7-2

CDR3: CASSEAGAKEQYF
DNA: TGCGCCAGCAGTGAGGCGGGAGCAAAGGAGCAGTACTTC
D: TRBD2
size: -
J: TRBJ2-7
V: TRBV10-1

CDR3: CASFAGGLADMDTQYF
DNA: TGTGCCAGCTTCGCTGGGGGACTAGCCGACATGGATACGCAGTATTTT
D: TRBD2
size: -
J: TRBJ2-3
V: TRBV2

CDR3: CASSPPSIAGAFYEQYF
DNA: TGTGCCAGCTCACCACCGTCGATAGCGGGAGCCTTCTACGAGCAGTACTTC
D: TRBD2
size: -
J: TRBJ2-7
V: TRBV18

CDR3: CASRSSLAPNTEAFF
DNA: TGTGCCAGCCGGTCGTCACTTGCTCCGAACACTGAAGCTTTCTTT
D: -
size: -
J: TRBJ1-1
V: TRBV2

CDR3: CASSLSGDGTQYF
DNA: TGCGCCAGCAGTCTATCAGGGGATGGAACCCAGTACTTC
D: -
size: few
J: TRBJ2-5
V: TRBV4-1

CDR3: CASSSGSSRGNEKLFF
DNA: TGTGCCAGCAGCTCGGGTTCGAGCAGGGGGAATGAAAAACTGTTTTTT
D: TRBD1
size: few
J: TRBJ1-4
V: TRBV7-9

CDR3: CASSPSRQGMAYNEQFF
DNA: TGTGCCAGCAGTCCGTCCCGACAGGGGATGGCCTACAATGAGCAGTTCTTC
D: TRBD1
size: -
J: TRBJ2-1
V: TRBV28

CDR3: CASSLGPSGQSYEQYF
DNA: TGTGCCAGCAGCTTGGGTCCCTCGGGACAGTCCTACGAGCAGTACTTC
D: TRBD1
size: -
J: TRBJ2-7
V: TRBV7-6

CDR3: CASRRSSGREGEQFF
DNA: TGCGCCAGCAGACGGAGTAGCGGGAGGGAGGGTGAGCAGTTCTTC
D: TRBD2
size: -
J: TRBJ2-1
V: TRBV5-1

CDR3: CAIRAGGNTGELFF
DNA: TGTGCCATCAGAGCGGGGGGGAACACCGGGGAGCTGTTTTTT
D: TRBD2
size: -
J: TRBJ2-2
V: TRBV10-3

CDR3: CASNWGGGYQETQYF
DNA: TGTGCCAGCAATTGGGGGGGAGGGTACCAAGAGACCCAGTACTTC
D: TRBD2
size: -
J: TRBJ2-5
V: TRBV6-6

CDR3: CASSQDQLQGFLGYTF
DNA: TGCGCCAGCAGCCAAGATCAATTACAGGGCTTTCTCGGCTACACCTTC
D: -
size: -
J: TRBJ1-2
V: TRBV4-3

CDR3: CASSLTSGAYNEQFF
DNA: TGTGCCAGCAGCCTGACTAGCGGAGCCTACAATGAGCAGTTCTTC
D: TRBD2
size: -
J: TRBJ2-1
V: TRBV6-5

CDR3: CASSYPRVAEETQYF
DNA: TGTGCCAGCAGTTACCCGAGGGTTGCAGAAGAGACCCAGTACTTC
D: -
size: -
J: TRBJ2-5
V: TRBV6-6

CDR3: CASSLGGGQTDTQYF
DNA: TGTGCCAGCAGTTTGGGGGGGGGCCAGACAGATACGCAGTATTTT
D: -
size: -
J: TRBJ2-3
V: TRBV6-5

CDR3: CASSLVQGYGYTF
DNA: TGTGCCAGCAGTCTCGTACAGGGGTATGGCTACACCTTC
D: TRBD1
size: -
J: TRBJ1-2
V: TRBV28

CDR3: CASRLAGGNEQFF
DNA: TGTGCCAGCAGACTAGCGGGAGGGAATGAGCAGTTCTTC
D: TRBD2
size: -
J: TRBJ2-1
V: TRBV27

CDR3: CASSQIVGVRGADTQYF
DNA: TGTGCCAGCAGCCAGATAGTGGGGGTCCGGGGGGCAGATACGCAGTATTTT
D: TRBD2
size: -
J: TRBJ2-3
V: TRBV27

CDR3: CASIGWGQGNQPQHF
DNA: TGTGCCAGCATAGGATGGGGCCAGGGCAATCAGCCCCAGCATTTT
D: -
size: few
J: TRBJ1-5
V: TRBV28

CDR3: CASSDGRDSPLHF
DNA: TGTGCCAGCAGCGATGGGCGGGATTCACCCCTCCACTTT
D: -
size: few
J: TRBJ1-6
V: TRBV7-2